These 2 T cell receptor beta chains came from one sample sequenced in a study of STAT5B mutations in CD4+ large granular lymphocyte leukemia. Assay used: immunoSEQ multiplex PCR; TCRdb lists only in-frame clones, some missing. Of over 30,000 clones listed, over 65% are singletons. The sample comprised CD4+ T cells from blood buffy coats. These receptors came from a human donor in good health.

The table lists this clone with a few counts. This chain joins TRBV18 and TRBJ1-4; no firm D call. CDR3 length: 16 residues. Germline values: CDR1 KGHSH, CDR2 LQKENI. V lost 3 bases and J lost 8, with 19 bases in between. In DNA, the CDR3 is TGTGCCAGCTCACCGCCTTCTGTCGGCCGTGGGGAAAAACTGTTTTTT. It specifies CASSPPSVGRGEKLFF. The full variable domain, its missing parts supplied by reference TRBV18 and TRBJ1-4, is NAGVMQNPRHLVRRRGQEARLRCSPMKGHSHVYWYRQLPEEGLKFMVYLQKENIIDESGMPKERFSAEFPKEGPSILRIQQVVRGDSAAYFCASSPPSVGRGEKLFFGSGTQLSVL.

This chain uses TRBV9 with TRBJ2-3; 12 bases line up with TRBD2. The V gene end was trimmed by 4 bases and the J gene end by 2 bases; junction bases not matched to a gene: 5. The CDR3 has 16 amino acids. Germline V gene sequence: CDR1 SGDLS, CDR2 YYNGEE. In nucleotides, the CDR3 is TGTGCCAGCAGCCCTAGCGGGGGGGGATACACAGATACGCAGTATTTT. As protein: CASSPSGGGYTDTQYF.